Listed below are T cell receptor beta chains from one sample, sequenced in a study of blood T cells in healthy people across ages. Each CDR3 protein gets one entry after TCRdb re-called the 5' RACE reads with MiXCR. This table has hundreds of thousands of distinct CDR3 sequences, more than 50% appearing once. The sample was blood. These receptors all stem from a man between 40 and 49 years old in good health. Each CDR3 is given with its conserved first and last residue. Rows give clone size only sometimes, using once, few, many, or a class for an expanded clone.

len,v_gene,abundance,j_gene,CDR3aa
12,TRBV7-9,-,TRBJ1-1,CASSPTGHEAFF
12,TRBV28,many,TRBJ2-1,CASSSPRDEQFF
15,TRBV2,few,TRBJ2-5,CASSEEGLAGETQYF
15,TRBV4-2,-,TRBJ2-5,CASSQGIGGQETQYF
15,TRBV12-3/TRBV12-4,-,TRBJ1-2,CASSETGRHIYGYTF
15,TRBV20-1,-,TRBJ2-7,CSAREGGPYIYEQYF
19,TRBV6-2/TRBV6-3,-,TRBJ2-6,CASSTYRDREQIGANVLTF
14,TRBV9,-,-,CASSVGLTGYEQYF
14,TRBV7-2,-,TRBJ1-1,CASSSAGSYTEAFF
14,TRBV2,-,TRBJ1-5,CASSERQGGQPQHF
14,TRBV7-8,-,TRBJ1-2,CASSLDSRNYGYTF